This T cell receptor beta chain was obtained from a study of neurological immune-mediated disorders. This clonotype was seen ten or more times. The time point is: longitudinal time-point 1 (baseline). Each CDR3 protein gets one entry after TCRdb re-called the 5' RACE reads with MiXCR. The data contain around 49,000 distinct CDR3 sequences, 9% to 10% of them seen just once; the ten biggest clones take up 1.6%. Sequences were obtained from PBMCs. This TCR came from a woman aged 35 to 49 in good health.

CDR3 region: CASSQGVGRNQPQHF. The DNA for the CDR3 is TGTGCCAGCAGCCAAGGGGTGGGGCGCAATCAGCCCCAGCATTTT. The chain combines TRBV3-1 with TRBJ1-5; D might be TRBD1 (5 bases). V lost 1 base and J 2 bases, leaving 9 bases between the germline ends. Germline values: CDR1 LGHDT, CDR2 YNNKEL (reference sequence). The CDR3 is made up of 15 amino acids.